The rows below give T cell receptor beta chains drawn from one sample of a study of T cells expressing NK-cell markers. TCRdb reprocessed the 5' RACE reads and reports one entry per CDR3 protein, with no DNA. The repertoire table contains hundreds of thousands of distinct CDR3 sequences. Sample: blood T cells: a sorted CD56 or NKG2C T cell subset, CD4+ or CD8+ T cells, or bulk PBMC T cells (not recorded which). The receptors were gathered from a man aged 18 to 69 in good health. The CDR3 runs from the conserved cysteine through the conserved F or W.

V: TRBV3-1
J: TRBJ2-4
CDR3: CASSQAGGGNIQYF

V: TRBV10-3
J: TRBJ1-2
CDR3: CAISDLDRRSGYTF

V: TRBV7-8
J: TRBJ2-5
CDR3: CASSAERRGALATQYF

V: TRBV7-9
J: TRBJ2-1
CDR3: CASSASGTGVYNEQFF

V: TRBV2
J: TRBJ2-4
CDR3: CASSDTRARELQYF

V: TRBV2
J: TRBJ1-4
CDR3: CASSEQGREKLFF

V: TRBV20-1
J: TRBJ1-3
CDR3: CSALHGRRNTIYF

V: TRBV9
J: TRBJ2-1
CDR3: CASSALSGSYNEQFF

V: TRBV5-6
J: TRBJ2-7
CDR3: CASSIRPRQRPYEQYF

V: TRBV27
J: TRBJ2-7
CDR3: CASSSFGQGAYEQYF

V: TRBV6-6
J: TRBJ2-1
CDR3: CACGSGGPEQFF

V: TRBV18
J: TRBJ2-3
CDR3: CASSPSRDRGGTQYF

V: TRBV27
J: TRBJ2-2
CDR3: CASRRTVTGELFF

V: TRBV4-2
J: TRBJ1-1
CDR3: CASSLPITAGGQGETEAFF

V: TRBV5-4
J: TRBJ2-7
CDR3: CASSPWVGEQYF

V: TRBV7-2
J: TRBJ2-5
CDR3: CASSVDRAKETQYF

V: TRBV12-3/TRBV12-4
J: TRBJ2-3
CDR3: CASSLSLVSTDTQYF

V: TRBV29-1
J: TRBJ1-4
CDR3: CSVEDRRTGNEKLFF

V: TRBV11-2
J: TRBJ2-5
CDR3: CASSLVAGGGETQYF

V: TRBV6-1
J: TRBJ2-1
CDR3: CASRGGLAGTYEQFF

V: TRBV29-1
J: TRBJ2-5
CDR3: CSVGRTGTQETQYF

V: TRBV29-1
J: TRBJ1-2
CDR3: CSVIPFDGGYTF

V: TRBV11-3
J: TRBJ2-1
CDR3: CASSLQGSSYNEQFF

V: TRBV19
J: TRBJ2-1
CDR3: CASSIAGLGEQFF

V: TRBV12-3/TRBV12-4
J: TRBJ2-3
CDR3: CASSPGWDRGTDTQYF

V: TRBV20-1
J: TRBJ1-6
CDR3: CSARGGKDNSPLHF

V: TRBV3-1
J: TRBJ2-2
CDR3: CASSQEASFSGELFF

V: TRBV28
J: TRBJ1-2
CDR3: CASSQPLGSRGYTF

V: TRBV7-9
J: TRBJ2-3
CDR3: CASSLATPPQGTDTQYF